These 25 T cell receptor beta chains originate from one sample sequenced in a study of cytomegalovirus exposure and HLA in healthy donors. Primers: 60 Vbeta forward and 13 Jbeta reverse. Assay used: immunoSEQ multiplex PCR; TCRdb lists only in-frame clones, some missing. This listing includes under 150,000 clones. Source material: PBMCs. The receptors originated from a woman in her thirties or forties in good health and CMV-seronegative.

The chain links TRBV7-3 to TRBJ1-1, with TRBD1 as a possible D gene (6 bases). Trimming took off 6 bases at V and 5 bases at J, with 25 bases between the two ends. The CDR3 is 17 amino acids. The V gene's germline CDR1 is SGHTA and CDR2 FQGTGA. The CDR3 sequence: CASSYKGGPGEGTEAFF. The CDR3 DNA is TGTGCCAGCAGTTATAAAGGGGGACCAGGGGAAGGAACTGAAGCTTTCTTT.

The chain is built from TRBV11-2 and TRBJ1-1; D is unclear. Germline V gene lookup returns CDR1 SGHAT and CDR2 FQNNGV. This CDR3 is built from 13 residues. V was cut by 3 bases and J by 0 bases, with 5 bases left in between. For the CDR3, the DNA is TGTGCCAGCAGCTTTGAGATGAACACTGAAGCTTTCTTT. Protein: CASSFEMNTEAFF.

The J gene is TRBJ2-6, the V gene TRBV7-2, with a tentative D call TRBD1 (6 bases). The CDR3 consists of 19 residues. The germline V and J ends were trimmed by 6 bases and 0 bases, with 21 bases remaining between them. Per germline, CDR1 SGHTA and CDR2 FQGNSA. The CDR3, as DNA: TGTGCCAGCAGGAGGAGTATCCGGACAGTACCCTCTGGGGCCAACGTCCTGACTTTC. It is translated as CASRRSIRTVPSGANVLTF.

V gene TRBV2 combines with J gene TRBJ1-1; D is unclear. V gave up 0 bases and J gave up 4 bases, with 12 bases separating them. The CDR3 totals 15 residues. Germline-derived CDR1 and CDR2 are SNHLY and FYNNEI. The CDR3 sequence is CASSEAQTGITEAFF. The CDR3 region has the DNA TGTGCCAGCAGTGAAGCTCAAACCGGGATCACTGAAGCTTTCTTT.

This sequence joins TRBV9 and TRBJ1-4; D remains ambiguous. Germline V gene sequence: CDR1 SGDLS, CDR2 YYNGEE. V lost 6 bases and J 0 bases, leaving 12 bases between the germline ends. There are 15 residues in the CDR3. CDR3 residues: CASKPSGATNEKLFF. The CDR3 DNA follows: TGTGCCAGCAAACCCTCAGGTGCAACTAATGAAAAACTGTTTTTT.

The rearrangement uses TRBV7-2 and TRBJ2-6, with D perhaps matching TRBD1 (6 bases). The CDR3 runs 17 residues. The ends were cut back, 3 bases at V and 2 bases at J, with 14 bases in the middle. In germline, CDR1 is SGHTA, CDR2 FQGNSA. The CDR3 spells CASSFGGAEAGANVLTF. DNA of the CDR3: TGTGCCAGCAGCTTTGGGGGCGCCGAGGCTGGGGCCAACGTCCTGACTTTC.

V and J are TRBV12-5 and TRBJ2-2, with TRBD1 matching 7 bases. The germline V gene has CDR1 LGHNT and CDR2 FRNRAP. The CDR3 has 15 amino acids. V shed 4 bases and J 4 bases; nucleotides not matched to a gene: 6. CDR3 nucleotide sequence: TGTGCTAGTGGTTACCGGGCAGGGGGCACCGGGGAGCTGTTTTTT. Protein sequence: CASGYRAGGTGELFF. Based on the CDR3 plus reference TRBV12-5 and TRBJ2-2, the full variable domain is DARVTQTPRHKVTEMGQEVTMRCQPILGHNTVFWYRQTMMQGLELLAYFRNRAPLDDSGMPKDRFSAEMPDATLATLKIQPSEPRDSAVYFCASGYRAGGTGELFFGEGSRLTVL.

The chain carries TRBV7-3 and TRBJ1-5; D possibly corresponds to TRBD1 (6 bases). There are 16 residues in the CDR3. Germline CDR1 reads SGHTA; CDR2 reads FQGTGA. Trimming stripped 0 bases from V and 2 bases from J, with 11 bases between. CDR3: CASSLTGDTGNQPQHF. The CDR3 DNA reads as TGTGCCAGCAGCTTAACGGGGGACACGGGCAATCAGCCCCAGCATTTT.

The V and J genes are TRBV7-3 and TRBJ2-3, with TRBD2 identical over 9 bases. This CDR3 region has 16 residues. Germline V gene lookup returns CDR1 SGHTA and CDR2 FQGTGA. V shed 5 bases, J shed 2 bases, and the junction held 8 bases outside the gene matches. CDR3 amino acids: CASSESSGADTDTQYF. CDR3 nucleotides: TGTGCCAGCAGCGAATCTAGCGGGGCCGACACAGATACGCAGTATTTT.

The chain couples TRBV4-3 to TRBJ2-1; 10 positions agree with TRBD2. Germline values: CDR1 LGHNA, CDR2 YSLEER. V trimming: 4 bases; J trimming: 0 bases; junction bases outside the gene matches: 6. The CDR3 covers 17 residues. The CDR3 coding sequence is TGCGCCAGCAGCCCCCGGACTAGCGGCCTCTCCTACAATGAGCAGTTCTTC. Protein product: CASSPRTSGLSYNEQFF.

This chain joins TRBV5-5 and TRBJ1-1, with TRBD1 identical over 8 bases. Losses at the gene ends were 4 bases for V and 5 bases for J; bases not matched to a gene: 10. The CDR3 loop spans 15 amino acids. CDR1 and CDR2 from the germline V gene are SGHKS and YYEKEE (reference sequence). This CDR3 reads CASSSWTGRRTEAFF. CDR3 DNA sequence: TGTGCCAGCAGCAGTTGGACAGGGCGGAGGACTGAAGCTTTCTTT.

V usage is TRBV7-2 and J usage is TRBJ1-1, with D uncertain. Germline V gene data show CDR1 as SGHTA and CDR2 as FQGNSA. This CDR3 is 15 amino acids long. The V end lost 4 bases, the J end lost 3 bases, and 15 bases lay between the germline ends. Written as DNA, the CDR3 is TGTGCCAGCAGCTCGGCCCAGACATGGGACACTGAAGCTTTCTTT. Its translation: CASSSAQTWDTEAFF.

The chain combines TRBV6-5 with TRBJ1-6, with D unresolved. CDR3 length: 16 amino acids. The germline gives CDR1 MNHEY, CDR2 SVGAGI. V was trimmed by 2 bases and J by 2 bases, leaving 10 bases between them. CDR3 nucleotides: TGTGCCAGCAGTTACGCGGTTGGAACCTATAATTCACCCCTCCACTTT. It is translated as CASSYAVGTYNSPLHF.

J is TRBJ1-3 and V is TRBV28; D not resolved. The V and J ends lost 5 bases and 3 bases respectively, with 14 bases between them. Looked up from germline, CDR1 is MDHEN and CDR2 is SYDVKM. This CDR3 contains 15 residues. The DNA for the CDR3 is TGTGCCAGCAGTCTTTATGCCACGGGTGGAAACACCATATATTTT. Translated: CASSLYATGGNTIYF.

V usage is TRBV10-2 and J usage is TRBJ2-2; D might be TRBD1 (6 bases). Germline CDR1 and CDR2: WSHSY and SAAADI. Trimming cost V 1 base and J 0 bases, with 9 bases left between them. The CDR3 covers 16 residues. CDR3 in amino acids: CASSELGGTNTGELFF. CDR3 sequence (DNA): TGCGCCAGCAGTGAGTTAGGGGGTACGAACACCGGGGAGCTGTTTTTT.

The chain couples TRBV5-4 to TRBJ2-2; no firm D call. The length of the CDR3 is 14 residues. V was trimmed by 0 bases and J by 3 bases, leaving 6 bases between them. Per germline, CDR1 SGHNT and CDR2 YYREEE (reference sequence). In DNA, the CDR3 is TGTGCCAGCAGCTTGGCGTTAGACACCGGGGAGCTGTTTTTT. It specifies CASSLALDTGELFF.

The V and J genes are TRBV6-6 and TRBJ2-5; TRBD2 might be the D (7 bases). The CDR3 is made up of 14 amino acids. Germline values: CDR1 MNHNY, CDR2 SVGAGI (reference sequence). The V end lost 5 bases, the J end lost 5 bases, and 15 bases lay between the germline ends. The CDR3 loop reads CASSLGGQWETQYF. The CDR3 DNA follows: TGTGCCAGCAGTCTCGGGGGGCAATGGGAGACCCAGTACTTC.

The chain has TRBV28 and TRBJ1-2, with D possibly being TRBD1 (5 bases). Trimming took 7 bases from V and 8 from J, leaving 20 bases between them. Germline-derived CDR1 and CDR2 are MDHEN and SYDVKM. CDR3 length equals 14 residues. CDR3 in DNA: TGTGCCAGCACTCCGGCAGGGTTAGCTAAGGGCTACACCTTC. Its translation is CASTPAGLAKGYTF.

This chain joins TRBV5-1 and TRBJ2-1; D not resolved. This CDR3 comprises 15 residues. The ends were cut back, 0 bases at V and 3 bases at J, with 10 bases in the middle. Germline V CDR1 and CDR2: SGHRS, YFSETQ. The DNA for the CDR3 is TGCGCCAGCAGCTTGGATGGTAGCTACTACAATGAGCAGTTCTTC. It specifies CASSLDGSYYNEQFF.

This chain links TRBV19 with TRBJ1-1; D uncertain. The length of the CDR3 is 14 residues. CDR1 and CDR2 (germline): LNHDA, SQIVND (reference sequence). Trimming stripped 5 bases from V and 2 bases from J, with 12 bases between. The CDR3 region is CASSVGPENTEAFF. CDR3 in DNA: TGTGCCAGTAGTGTTGGGCCAGAAAACACTGAAGCTTTCTTT.

The rearrangement links TRBV6-5 to TRBJ2-2; D not resolved. Germline CDR1 reads MNHEY; CDR2 reads SVGAGI. The ends were cut back, 5 bases at V and 0 bases at J, with 10 bases in the middle. The CDR3 totals 15 residues. CDR3 sequence (DNA): TGTGCCAGCAGTAAATGGCCTTCGAACACCGGGGAGCTGTTTTTT. Translation gives CASSKWPSNTGELFF.

The chain joins TRBV13 to TRBJ1-6; tentatively, D is TRBD1 (6 bases). Trimming removed 4 bases from V and 5 bases from J, with 12 bases in between. The germline CDR1 and CDR2 sequences are PRHDT and FYEKMQ (reference sequence). This CDR3 is 15 amino acids long. The CDR3, as DNA: TGTGCCAGCAGCTACAGGGAATCTAATAATTCACCCCTCCACTTT. Translated: CASSYRESNNSPLHF. The full variable domain, rest sourced from reference TRBV13 and TRBJ1-6, is AAGVIQSPRHLIKEKRETATLKCYPIPRHDTVYWYQQGPGQDPQFLISFYEKMQSDKGSIPDRFSAQQFSDYHSELNMSSLELGDSALYFCASSYRESNNSPLHFGNGTRLTVT.

V gene TRBV10-2 combines with J gene TRBJ1-2, with a possible D match to TRBD1 (5 bases). V shed 2 bases and J shed 5 bases, with 12 bases lying between them. CDR3 size: 14 residues. Germline CDR1 reads WSHSY; CDR2 reads SAAADI. The chain's CDR3 is CASSEQGSRYGYTF. CDR3 nucleotides: TGCGCCAGCAGTGAGCAGGGATCACGGTATGGCTACACCTTC.

The genes are TRBV9 and TRBJ1-6; no reliable D call. Germline V gene sequence: CDR1 SGDLS, CDR2 YYNGEE. Trimming took off 1 base at V and 7 bases at J, with 3 bases between the two ends. This CDR3 comprises 12 residues. The CDR3 is CASSVTNSPLHF. The CDR3 nucleotides read TGTGCCAGCAGCGTAACAAATTCACCCCTCCACTTT.

The chain carries TRBV7-2 and TRBJ1-4; D remains unclear. Germline CDR1 SGHTA, CDR2 FQGNSA. The CDR3 is 13 amino acids. V was shortened by 1 base and J by 7 bases, with 7 bases between the two germline ends. DNA for the CDR3: TGTGCCAGCAGCTTAGTTCCCGGTGAAAAACTGTTTTTT. Its translation is CASSLVPGEKLFF. The full variable domain, in which reference TRBV7-2 and TRBJ1-4 provide the parts outside the CDR3, is GAGVSQSPSNKVTEKGKDVELRCDPISGHTALYWYRQSLGQGLEFLIYFQGNSAPDKSGLPSDRFSAERTGGSVSTLTIQRTQQEDSAVYLCASSLVPGEKLFFGSGTQLSVL.